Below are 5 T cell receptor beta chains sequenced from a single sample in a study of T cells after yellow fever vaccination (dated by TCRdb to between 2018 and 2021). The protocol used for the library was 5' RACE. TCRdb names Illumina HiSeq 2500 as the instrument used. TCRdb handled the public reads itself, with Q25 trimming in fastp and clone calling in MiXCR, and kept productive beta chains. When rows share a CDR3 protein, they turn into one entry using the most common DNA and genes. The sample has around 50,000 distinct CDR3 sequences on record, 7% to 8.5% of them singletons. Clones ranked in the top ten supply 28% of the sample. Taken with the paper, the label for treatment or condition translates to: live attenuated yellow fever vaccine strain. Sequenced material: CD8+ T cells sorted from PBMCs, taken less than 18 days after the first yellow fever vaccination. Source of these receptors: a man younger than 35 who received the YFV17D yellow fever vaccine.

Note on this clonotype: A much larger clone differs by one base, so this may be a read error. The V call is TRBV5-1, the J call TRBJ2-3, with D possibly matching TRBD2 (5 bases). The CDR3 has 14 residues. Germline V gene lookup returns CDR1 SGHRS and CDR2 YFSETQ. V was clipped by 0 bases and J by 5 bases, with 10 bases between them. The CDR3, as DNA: TGCGCCAGCAGCTTGGGCGTACGGGGAGATACGCAGTATTTT. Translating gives CASSLGVRGDTQYF. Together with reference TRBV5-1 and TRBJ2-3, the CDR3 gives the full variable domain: KAGVTQTPRYLIKTRGQQVTLSCSPISGHRSVSWYQQTPGQGLQFLFEYFSETQRNKGNFPGRFSGRQFSNSRSEMNVSTLELGDSALYLCASSLGVRGDTQYFGPGTRLTVL.

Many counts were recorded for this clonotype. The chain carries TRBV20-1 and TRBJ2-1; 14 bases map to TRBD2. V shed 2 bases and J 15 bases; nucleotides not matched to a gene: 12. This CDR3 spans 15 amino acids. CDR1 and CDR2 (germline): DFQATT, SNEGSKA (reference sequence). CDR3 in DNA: TGCAGTGCTAGAATGGTCGGGACTAGCGGGGGAGGAGGGTTCTTC. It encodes CSARMVGTSGGGGFF.

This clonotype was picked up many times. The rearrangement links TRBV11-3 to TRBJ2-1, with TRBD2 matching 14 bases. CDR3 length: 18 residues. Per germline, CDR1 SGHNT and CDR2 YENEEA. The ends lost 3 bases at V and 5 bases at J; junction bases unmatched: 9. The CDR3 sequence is CASSFRLAGGPSHNEQFF. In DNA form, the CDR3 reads TGTGCCAGCAGCTTTCGACTAGCGGGGGGGCCTAGCCACAATGAGCAGTTCTTC.

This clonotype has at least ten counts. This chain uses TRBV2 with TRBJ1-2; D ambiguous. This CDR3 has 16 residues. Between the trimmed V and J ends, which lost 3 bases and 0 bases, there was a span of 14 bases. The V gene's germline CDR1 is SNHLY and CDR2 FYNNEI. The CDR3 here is CASSDIGLRANYGYTF. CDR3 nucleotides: TGTGCCAGCAGTGATATCGGCCTACGGGCTAACTATGGCTACACCTTC.

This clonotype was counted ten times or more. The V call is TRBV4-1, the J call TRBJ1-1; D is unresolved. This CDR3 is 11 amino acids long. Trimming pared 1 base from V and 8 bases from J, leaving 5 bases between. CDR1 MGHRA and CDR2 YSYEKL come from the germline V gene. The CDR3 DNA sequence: TGCGCCAGCAGCCAAGGTAGGGAAGCTTTCTTT. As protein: CASSQGREAFF.